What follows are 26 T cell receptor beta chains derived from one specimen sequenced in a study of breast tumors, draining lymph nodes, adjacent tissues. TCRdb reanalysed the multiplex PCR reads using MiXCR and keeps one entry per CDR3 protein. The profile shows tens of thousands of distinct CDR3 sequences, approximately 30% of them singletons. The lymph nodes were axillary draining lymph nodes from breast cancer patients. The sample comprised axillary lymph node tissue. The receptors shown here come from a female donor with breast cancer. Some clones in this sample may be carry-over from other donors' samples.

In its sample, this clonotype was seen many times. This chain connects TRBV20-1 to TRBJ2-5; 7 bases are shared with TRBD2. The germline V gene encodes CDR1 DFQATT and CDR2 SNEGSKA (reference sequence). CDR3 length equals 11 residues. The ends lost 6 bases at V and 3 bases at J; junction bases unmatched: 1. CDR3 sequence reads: CSAAGEETQYF. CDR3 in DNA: TGCAGTGCGGCGGGGGAAGAGACCCAGTACTTC.

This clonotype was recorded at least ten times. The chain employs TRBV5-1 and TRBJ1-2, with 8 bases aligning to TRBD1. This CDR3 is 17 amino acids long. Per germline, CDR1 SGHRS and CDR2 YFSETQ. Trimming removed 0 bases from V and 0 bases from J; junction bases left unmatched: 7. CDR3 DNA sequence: TGCGCCAGCAGCTTGGGCGGAATGGACAGGGCTAACTATGGCTACACCTTC. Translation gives CASSLGGMDRANYGYTF.

CDR3 amino acids: CASRPQVGITDTQYF. The DNA of the CDR3 is TGTGCCAGCAGGCCCCAAGTGGGCATCACAGATACGCAGTATTTT. This chain uses TRBV6-1 with TRBJ2-3; D not resolved. From germline, CDR1 is MNHNS and CDR2 SASEGT. Trimming shortened V by 6 bases and J by 2 bases, and 15 bases separated the two germline ends. The length of the CDR3 is 15 residues.

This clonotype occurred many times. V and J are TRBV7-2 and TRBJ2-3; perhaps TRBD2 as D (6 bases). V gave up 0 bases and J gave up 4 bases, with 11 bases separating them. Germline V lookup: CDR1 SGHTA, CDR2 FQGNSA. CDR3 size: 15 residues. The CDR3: CASSLASLASDTQYF. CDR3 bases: TGTGCCAGCAGCTTAGCATCCCTAGCGTCAGATACGCAGTATTTT.

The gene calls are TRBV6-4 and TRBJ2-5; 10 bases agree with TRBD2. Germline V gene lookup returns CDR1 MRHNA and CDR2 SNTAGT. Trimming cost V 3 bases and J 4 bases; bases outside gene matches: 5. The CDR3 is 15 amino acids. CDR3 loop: CASSELAGDLETQYF. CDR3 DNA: TGTGCCAGCAGTGAGCTAGCGGGAGATTTAGAGACCCAGTACTTC.

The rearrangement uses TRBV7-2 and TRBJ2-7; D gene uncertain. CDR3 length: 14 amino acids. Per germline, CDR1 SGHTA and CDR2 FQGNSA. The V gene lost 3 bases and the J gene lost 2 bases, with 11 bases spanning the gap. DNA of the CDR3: TGTGCCAGCAGCTTTAGTAACGGGCCCTACGAGCAGTACTTC. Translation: CASSFSNGPYEQYF.

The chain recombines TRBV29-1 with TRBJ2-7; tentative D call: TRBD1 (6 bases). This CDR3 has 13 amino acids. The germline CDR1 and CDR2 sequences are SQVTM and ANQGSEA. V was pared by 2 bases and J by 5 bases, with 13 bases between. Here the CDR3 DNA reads TGCAGCGTTGAATACGGACAGTTCAACGAGCAGTACTTC. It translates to CSVEYGQFNEQYF.

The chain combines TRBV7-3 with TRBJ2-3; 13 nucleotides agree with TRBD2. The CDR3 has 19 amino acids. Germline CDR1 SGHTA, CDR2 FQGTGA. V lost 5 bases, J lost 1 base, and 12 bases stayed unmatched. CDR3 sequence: CASSPLGTSGVRGTDTQYF. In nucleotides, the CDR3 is TGTGCCAGCAGCCCCTTAGGGACTAGCGGGGTGAGGGGCACAGATACGCAGTATTTT.

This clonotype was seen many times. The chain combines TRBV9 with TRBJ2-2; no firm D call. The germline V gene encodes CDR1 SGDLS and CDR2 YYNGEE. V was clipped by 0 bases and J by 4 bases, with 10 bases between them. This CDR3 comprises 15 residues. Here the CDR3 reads CASSVAFGRTGELFF. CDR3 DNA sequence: TGTGCCAGCAGCGTAGCCTTTGGCCGCACCGGGGAGCTGTTTTTT.

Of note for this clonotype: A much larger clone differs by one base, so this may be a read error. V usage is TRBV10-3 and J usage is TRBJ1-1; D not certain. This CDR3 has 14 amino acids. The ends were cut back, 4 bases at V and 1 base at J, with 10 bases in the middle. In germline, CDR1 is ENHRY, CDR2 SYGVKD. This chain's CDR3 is CAISGTRENTEAFF. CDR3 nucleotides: TGTGCCATCAGTGGGACTAGGGAGAACACTGAAGCTTTCTTT.

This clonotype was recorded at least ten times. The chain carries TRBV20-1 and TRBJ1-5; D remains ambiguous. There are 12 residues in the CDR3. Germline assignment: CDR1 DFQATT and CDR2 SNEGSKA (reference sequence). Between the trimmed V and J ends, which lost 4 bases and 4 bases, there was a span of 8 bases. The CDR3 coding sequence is TGCAGTGCTATGCGCCCGAATCAGCCCCAGCATTTT. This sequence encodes CSAMRPNQPQHF.

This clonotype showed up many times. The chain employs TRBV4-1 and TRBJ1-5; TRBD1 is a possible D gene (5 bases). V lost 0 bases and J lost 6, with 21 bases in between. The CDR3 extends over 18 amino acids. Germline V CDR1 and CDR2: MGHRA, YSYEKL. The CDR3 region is CASSQESGFLGVVQPQHF. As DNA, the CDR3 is TGCGCCAGCAGCCAAGAATCCGGATTTTTAGGGGTGGTTCAGCCCCAGCATTTT.

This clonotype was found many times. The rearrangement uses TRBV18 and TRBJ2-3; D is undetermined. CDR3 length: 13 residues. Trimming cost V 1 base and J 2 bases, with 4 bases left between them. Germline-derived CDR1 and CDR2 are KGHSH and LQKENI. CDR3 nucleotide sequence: TGTGCCAGCTCACCACTCACCACAGATACGCAGTATTTT. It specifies CASSPLTTDTQYF. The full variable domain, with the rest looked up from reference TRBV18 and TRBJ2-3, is NAGVMQNPRHLVRRRGQEARLRCSPMKGHSHVYWYRQLPEEGLKFMVYLQKENIIDESGMPKERFSAEFPKEGPSILRIQQVVRGDSAAYFCASSPLTTDTQYFGPGTRLTVL.

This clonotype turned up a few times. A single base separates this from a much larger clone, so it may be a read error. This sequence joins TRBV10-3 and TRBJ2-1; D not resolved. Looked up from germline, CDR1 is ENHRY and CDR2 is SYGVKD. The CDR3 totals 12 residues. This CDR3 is CATSESLYEQFF. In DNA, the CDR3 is TGTGCCACCAGTGAGTCTTTATATGAGCAGTTCTTC.

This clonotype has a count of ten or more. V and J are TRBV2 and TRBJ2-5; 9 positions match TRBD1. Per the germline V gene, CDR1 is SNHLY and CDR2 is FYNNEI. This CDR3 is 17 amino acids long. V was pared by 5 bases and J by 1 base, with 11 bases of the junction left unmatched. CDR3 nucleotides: TGTGCCAGCAGTCCCAGGGGACAGGGTACCCTCCAAGAGACCCAGTACTTC. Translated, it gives CASSPRGQGTLQETQYF. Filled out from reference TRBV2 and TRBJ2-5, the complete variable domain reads EPEVTQTPSHQVTQMGQEVILRCVPISNHLYFYWYRQILGQKVEFLVSFYNNEISEKSEIFDDQFSVERPDGSNFTLKIRSTKLEDSAMYFCASSPRGQGTLQETQYFGPGTRLLVL.

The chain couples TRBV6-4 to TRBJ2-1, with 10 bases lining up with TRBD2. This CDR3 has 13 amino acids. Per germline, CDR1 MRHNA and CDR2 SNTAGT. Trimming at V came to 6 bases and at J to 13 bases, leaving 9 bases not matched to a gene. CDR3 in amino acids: CASSGLAAVGQFF. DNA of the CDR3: TGTGCCAGCAGCGGACTAGCGGCGGTCGGCCAGTTCTTC.

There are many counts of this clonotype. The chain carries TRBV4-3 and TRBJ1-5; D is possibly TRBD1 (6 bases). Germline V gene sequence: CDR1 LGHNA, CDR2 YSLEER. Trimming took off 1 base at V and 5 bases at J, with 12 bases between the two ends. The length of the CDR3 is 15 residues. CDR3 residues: CASSQGGGLHQPQHF. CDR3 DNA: TGCGCCAGCAGCCAAGGAGGGGGACTACATCAGCCCCAGCATTTT.

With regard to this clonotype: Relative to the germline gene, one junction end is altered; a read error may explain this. This CDR3 is CSASEPSNTGELLF. The DNA for the CDR3 is TGCAGTGCTAGCGAGCCCTCGAACACCGGGGAGCTGCTTTTT. V gene TRBV20-1 combines with J gene TRBJ2-2, with a possible D match to TRBD2 (5 bases). The CDR3 spans 14 residues. Germline assignment: CDR1 DFQATT and CDR2 SNEGSKA (reference sequence).

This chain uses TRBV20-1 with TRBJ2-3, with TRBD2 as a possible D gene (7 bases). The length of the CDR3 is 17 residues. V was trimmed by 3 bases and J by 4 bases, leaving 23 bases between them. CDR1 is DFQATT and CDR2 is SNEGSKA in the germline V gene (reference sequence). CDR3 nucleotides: TGCAGTGCTAGCCCACCCCTGGGGGGGGAGGGGGCAGATACGCAGTATTTT. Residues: CSASPPLGGEGADTQYF.

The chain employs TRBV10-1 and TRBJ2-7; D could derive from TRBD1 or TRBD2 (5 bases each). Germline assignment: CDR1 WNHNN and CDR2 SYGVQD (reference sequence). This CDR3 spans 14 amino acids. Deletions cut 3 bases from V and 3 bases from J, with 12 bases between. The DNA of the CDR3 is TGCGCCAGCAGTGACCGGGGACGATTCTACGAGCAGTACTTC. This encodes CASSDRGRFYEQYF.

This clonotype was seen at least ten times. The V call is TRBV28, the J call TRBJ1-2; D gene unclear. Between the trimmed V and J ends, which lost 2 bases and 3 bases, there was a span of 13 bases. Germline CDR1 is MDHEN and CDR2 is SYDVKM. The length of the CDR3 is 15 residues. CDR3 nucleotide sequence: TGTGCCAGCAGTTTAGTTGGTACTTGGGACTATGGCTACACCTTC. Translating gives CASSLVGTWDYGYTF.

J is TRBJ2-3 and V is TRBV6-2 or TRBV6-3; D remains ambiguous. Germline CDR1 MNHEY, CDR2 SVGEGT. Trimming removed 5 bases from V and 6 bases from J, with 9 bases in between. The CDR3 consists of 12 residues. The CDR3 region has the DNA TGTGCCAGCAGTACCCCGTGGGATACGCAGTATTTT. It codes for CASSTPWDTQYF.

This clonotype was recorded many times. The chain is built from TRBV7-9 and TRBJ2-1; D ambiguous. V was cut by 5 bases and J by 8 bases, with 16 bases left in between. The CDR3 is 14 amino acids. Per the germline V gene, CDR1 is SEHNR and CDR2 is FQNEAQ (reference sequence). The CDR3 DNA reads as TGTGCCAGCAGCATTACCCAATATGGCCATGAGCAGTTCTTC. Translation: CASSITQYGHEQFF.

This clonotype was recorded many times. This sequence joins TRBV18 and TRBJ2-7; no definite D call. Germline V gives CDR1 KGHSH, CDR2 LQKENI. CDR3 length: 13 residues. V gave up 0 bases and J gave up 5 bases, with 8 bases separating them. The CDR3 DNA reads TGTGCCAGCTCACCACCGTCGAGAAACGAGCAGTACTTC. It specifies CASSPPSRNEQYF.

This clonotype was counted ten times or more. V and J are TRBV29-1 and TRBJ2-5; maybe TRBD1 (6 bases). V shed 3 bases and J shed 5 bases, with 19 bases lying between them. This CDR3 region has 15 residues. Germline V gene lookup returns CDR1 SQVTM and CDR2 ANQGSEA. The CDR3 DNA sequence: TGCAGCGTTGACATAGGGACAACCAAAAGGGAGACCCAGTACTTC. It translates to CSVDIGTTKRETQYF.

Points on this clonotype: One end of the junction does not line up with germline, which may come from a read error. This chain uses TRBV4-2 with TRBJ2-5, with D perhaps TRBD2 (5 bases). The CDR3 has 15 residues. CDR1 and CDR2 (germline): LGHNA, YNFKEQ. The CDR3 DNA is TGTGTCAGCAGCCAAGGACTGTCACCTCAAGAGACCCAGTACTTC. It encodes CVSSQGLSPQETQYF.